This is a list of T cell receptor beta chains from one sample in a study of CD8+CD57+ T cells in acquired aplastic anemia. TCRdb independently ran MiXCR on the reads; one entry per CDR3 protein. The data show about 20,000 distinct CDR3 sequences, approximately 37% seen once. The source material was CD8+CD57+ T cells sorted from PBMCs. The receptors stem from a human donor with aplastic anemia. Both conserved end residues are part of each CDR3. The D gene is left open where the match is weak. Expanded clones get a size class; other rows say once, few or many, or leave the size out.

d_gene: TRBD2
abundance: NA
v_gene: TRBV10-3
j_gene: TRBJ2-1
CDR3nt: TGTGCCAGCAGTGGTGGAGGGGAGGGCAATGAGCAGTTCTTC
CDR3aa: CASSGGGEGNEQFF

d_gene: NA
abundance: many
v_gene: TRBV6-5
j_gene: TRBJ1-2
CDR3nt: TGTGCCAGCAGTTACGGTCTCGGTGCAACTGGCGGCTACACCTTC
CDR3aa: CASSYGLGATGGYTF

d_gene: TRBD2
abundance: NA
v_gene: TRBV2
j_gene: TRBJ2-1
CDR3nt: TGTGCCAGCGGGACTAGCCGGAATGAGCAGTTCTTC
CDR3aa: CASGTSRNEQFF

d_gene: NA
abundance: NA
v_gene: TRBV10-2
j_gene: TRBJ2-7
CDR3nt: TGCGCCAGCGGCGACTTAACTCCCTACGAGCAGTACTTC
CDR3aa: CASGDLTPYEQYF

d_gene: TRBD2
abundance: few
v_gene: TRBV7-9
j_gene: TRBJ2-7
CDR3nt: TGTGCCAGCAGCTTAGTGGGAACTAGCGGATTCTACGAGCAGTACTTC
CDR3aa: CASSLVGTSGFYEQYF

d_gene: NA
abundance: once
v_gene: TRBV10-1
j_gene: TRBJ2-1
CDR3nt: TGCGCCAGCAGTGTGGAGACAGACTTCAATGAGCAGTTCTTC
CDR3aa: CASSVETDFNEQFF

d_gene: TRBD1
abundance: NA
v_gene: TRBV6-6
j_gene: TRBJ1-1
CDR3nt: TGTGCCAGCAGTATAGGGACAGGGGTTCTCAGAGGCCACATGAACACTGAAGCTTTCTTT
CDR3aa: CASSIGTGVLRGHMNTEAFF

d_gene: NA
abundance: NA
v_gene: TRBV5-5
j_gene: TRBJ1-1
CDR3nt: TGTGCCAGCAGCCACAGGGAGAGGGACACTGAAGCTTTCTTT
CDR3aa: CASSHRERDTEAFF

d_gene: TRBD1
abundance: NA
v_gene: TRBV5-4
j_gene: TRBJ2-1
CDR3nt: TGTGCCAGCTCGGGACAGGGGGAATACAATGAGCAGTTCTTC
CDR3aa: CASSGQGEYNEQFF

d_gene: TRBD2
abundance: few
v_gene: TRBV19
j_gene: TRBJ2-3
CDR3nt: TGTGCCAGTAGTCCCCTAGCGGGATCGGGCACAGATACGCAGTATTTT
CDR3aa: CASSPLAGSGTDTQYF

d_gene: NA
abundance: NA
v_gene: TRBV29-1
j_gene: TRBJ2-7
CDR3nt: TGCAGCGTTGCCAGCATCAGCTACGAGCAGTACTTC
CDR3aa: CSVASISYEQYF

d_gene: TRBD2
abundance: once
v_gene: TRBV9
j_gene: TRBJ2-3
CDR3nt: TGTGCCAGCAGCCCAACCACTAGCGGTACTAGCACAGATACGCAGTATTTT
CDR3aa: CASSPTTSGTSTDTQYF

d_gene: TRBD2
abundance: NA
v_gene: TRBV15
j_gene: TRBJ2-5
CDR3nt: TGTGCCACCAGCAGAGAGATTGTGGGACTAGCGGACCAAGAGACCCAGTACTTC
CDR3aa: CATSREIVGLADQETQYF

d_gene: NA
abundance: NA
v_gene: TRBV7-8
j_gene: TRBJ2-7
CDR3nt: TGTGCCAGCAGCCTGGGTCCGAACTACGAGCAGTACTTC
CDR3aa: CASSLGPNYEQYF